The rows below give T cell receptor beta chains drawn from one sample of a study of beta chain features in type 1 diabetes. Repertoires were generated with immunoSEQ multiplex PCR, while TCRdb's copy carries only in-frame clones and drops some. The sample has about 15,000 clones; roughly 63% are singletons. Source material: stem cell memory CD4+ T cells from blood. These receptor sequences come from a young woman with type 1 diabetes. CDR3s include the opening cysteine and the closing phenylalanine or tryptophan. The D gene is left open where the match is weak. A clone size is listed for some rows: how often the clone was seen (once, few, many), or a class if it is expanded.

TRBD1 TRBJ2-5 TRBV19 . CASSRYLGTAKETQYF TGTGCCAGTAGTCGGTATCTCGGGACAGCTAAAGAGACCCAGTACTTC
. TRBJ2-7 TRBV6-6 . CASMVADFYEQYF TGTGCCAGCATGGTAGCGGATTTCTACGAGCAGTACTTC
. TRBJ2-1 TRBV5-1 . CASTSGRSYNEQFF TGCGCCAGCACCTCTGGGCGCTCCTACAATGAGCAGTTCTTC
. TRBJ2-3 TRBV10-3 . CAISRVWGAGTDTQYF TGTGCCATCAGTAGAGTCTGGGGAGCGGGCACAGATACGCAGTATTTT
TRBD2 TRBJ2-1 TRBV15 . CATSRLLAGGSVEQFF TGTGCCACCAGCAGATTACTAGCGGGGGGTAGTGTTGAGCAGTTCTTC
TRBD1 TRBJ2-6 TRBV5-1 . CASSLGTPGQRTGANVLTF TGCGCCAGCAGCTTGGGGACCCCGGGACAGAGGACTGGGGCCAACGTCCTGACTTTC
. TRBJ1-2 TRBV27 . CASSFFGIGGYTF TGTGCCAGCAGTTTTTTCGGGATCGGTGGCTACACCTTC
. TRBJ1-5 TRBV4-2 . CASSQEPLIVNGGQPQHF TGTGCCAGCAGCCAAGAACCCCTAATAGTGAACGGGGGTCAGCCCCAGCATTTT
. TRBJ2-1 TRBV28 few CASSFLTPRNEQFF TGTGCCAGCAGTTTCTTGACTCCTCGCAATGAGCAGTTCTTC
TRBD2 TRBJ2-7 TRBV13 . CASSLGGIGGRLSLSYEQYF TGTGCCAGCAGCTTAGGGGGCATCGGGGGGAGGCTCTCCCTCTCCTACGAGCAGTACTTC